The 10 T cell receptor beta chains below all came from one sample that was sequenced in a study of response to subunit inactivated influenza vaccine. One entry per CDR3 protein results from TCRdb running MiXCR on the RT-PCR reads. The sample has approximately 570,000 distinct CDR3 sequences, approximately 7.1% seen once. Sequencing was performed on PBMCs from blood, taken less than 25 months after vaccination. Receptors originate from a man in his fifties or sixties who received an inactivated influenza vaccine.

In this sample, this clonotype turned up a few times. The genes are TRBV11-2 and TRBJ2-1, with 11 bases matching TRBD2. V dropped 0 bases and J dropped 3; count of bases not matched to a gene: 7. CDR1 SGHAT and CDR2 FQNNGV come from the germline V gene. This CDR3 has 18 amino acids. The CDR3 here is CASSLDGASGRFYNEQFF. The CDR3 nucleotides read TGTGCCAGCAGCTTAGACGGGGCTAGCGGGAGGTTCTACAATGAGCAGTTCTTC. Full variable domain (outside the CDR3, taken from reference TRBV11-2 and TRBJ2-1): EAGVAQSPRYKIIEKRQSVAFWCNPISGHATLYWYQQILGQGPKLLIQFQNNGVVDDSQLPKDRFSAERLKGVDSTLKIQPAKLEDSAVYLCASSLDGASGRFYNEQFFGPGTRLTVL.

This clonotype was observed a few times. This chain joins TRBV2 and TRBJ2-7; D is uncertain. Germline V gene sequence: CDR1 SNHLY, CDR2 FYNNEI. The V end lost 7 bases, the J end lost 0 bases, and 10 bases lay between the germline ends. The CDR3 length is 13 residues. The CDR3 is CASMPPASYEQYF. The CDR3 DNA sequence: TGTGCCAGCATGCCCCCGGCCTCCTACGAGCAGTACTTC.

This clonotype was detected ten times or more. The rearrangement uses TRBV25-1 and TRBJ2-3; D possibly corresponds to TRBD2 (5 bases). Trimming stripped 2 bases from V and 6 bases from J, with 12 bases between. Germline-derived CDR1 and CDR2 are MGHDK and SYGVNS. The CDR3 has 14 residues. CDR3 residues: CASSEPGSGDTQYF. As DNA, the CDR3 is TGTGCCAGCAGTGAACCGGGGTCGGGGGATACGCAGTATTTT. Based on the CDR3 plus reference TRBV25-1 and TRBJ2-3, the full variable domain is EADIYQTPRYLVIGTGKKITLECSQTMGHDKMYWYQQDPGMELHLIHYSYGVNSTEKGDLSSESTVSRIRTEHFPLTLESARPSHTSQYLCASSEPGSGDTQYFGPGTRLTVL.

There are many counts of this clonotype. The V gene is TRBV5-1, the J gene TRBJ2-3; D ambiguous. Trimming removed 2 bases from V and 3 bases from J, with 10 bases in between. The CDR3 contains 14 residues. The germline CDR1 and CDR2 sequences are SGHRS and YFSETQ. This CDR3 is CASSLRASTDTQYF. The CDR3 DNA is TGCGCCAGCAGCTTAAGGGCCTCAACAGATACGCAGTATTTT.

This chain uses TRBV20-1 with TRBJ1-4, with a possible D match to TRBD1 (5 bases). Germline-derived CDR1 and CDR2 are DFQATT and SNEGSKA (reference sequence). V lost 6 bases and J lost 5, with 16 bases in between. The CDR3 spans 14 residues. The CDR3 region has the DNA TGCAGTGCACTCTCCGGGACGGTGAATGAAAAACTGTTTTTT. This gives the protein CSALSGTVNEKLFF.

For the CDR3, the DNA is TGTGCCAGCAGCGTAGGATCCCTCTCCGGGCGCTACGAGCAGTACTTC. It yields the protein CASSVGSLSGRYEQYF. This rearrangement joins TRBV9 to TRBJ2-7; no definite D call. V lost 0 bases and J 3 bases, leaving 16 bases between the germline ends. CDR1 and CDR2 (germline): SGDLS, YYNGEE. CDR3 length equals 16 residues.

This clonotype has just a few counts. V gene TRBV20-1 combines with J gene TRBJ2-3; TRBD2 matches at 16 bases. With V trimmed by 8 bases and J by 6 bases, 5 bases remained unmatched. The CDR3 extends over 14 amino acids. Germline V CDR1 and CDR2: DFQATT, SNEGSKA (reference sequence). The CDR3 reads CSLEGLAGGDTQYF. The CDR3 DNA reads TGCAGTCTCGAGGGACTAGCGGGAGGGGATACGCAGTATTTT.

This clonotype was observed at least ten times. The chain links TRBV4-3 to TRBJ2-7, with 10 bases matching TRBD1. Losses at the gene ends were 3 bases for V and 2 bases for J; bases not matched to a gene: 4. CDR3 length equals 15 residues. The germline V gene encodes CDR1 LGHNA and CDR2 YSLEER. CDR3 protein: CASSQYGTGAYEQYF. The CDR3, as DNA: TGCGCCAGCAGCCAGTACGGGACAGGGGCCTACGAGCAGTACTTC.

This chain links TRBV9 with TRBJ1-2; D is ambiguous. This CDR3 comprises 13 residues. Germline V lookup: CDR1 SGDLS, CDR2 YYNGEE. The V end was cut by 0 bases, the J end by 4 bases, with 7 bases between. CDR3 nucleotide sequence: TGTGCCAGCAGCGTAGGAGTAGGCTATGGCTACACCTTC. It encodes CASSVGVGYGYTF.

V gene TRBV7-9 combines with J gene TRBJ2-1, with no clear D. Germline V lookup: CDR1 SEHNR, CDR2 FQNEAQ (reference sequence). CDR3 length: 13 amino acids. V was shortened by 5 bases and J by 8 bases, with 13 bases between the two germline ends. The chain's CDR3 is CASSLEVMHEQFF. In DNA, the CDR3 is TGTGCCAGCAGCCTCGAGGTTATGCATGAGCAGTTCTTC.